The source of this T cell receptor beta chain is a study of T cell repertoires in cytomegalovirus infection. On the study more broadly: Epitope selection comprised recently identified HLA-C-restricted CMV epitopes and well-studied HLA-B-restricted CMV epitopes. A matching HLA type, together with CMV infection, was signaled by public TCR beta signatures.

In its sample, this clonotype was seen once. Its target is not known. Trimming took 3 bases from V and 2 from J; bases not matched to a gene: 3. Germline V gene data show CDR1 as SQVTM and CDR2 as ANQGSEA. The CDR3 extends over 15 amino acids. MiXCR, run by TCRdb on the reads, gives a single entry per CDR3 protein. The data show about 920,000 distinct CDR3 sequences, around 32% seen once. This rearrangement joins TRBV29-1 to TRBJ2-3, with 12 bases matching TRBD2. This sequence originates from a human donor in good health (CMV status not recorded). Some clones in this sample may be carry-over from other donors' samples. The specimen comprised cultured CD8+ T cells from PBMCs, sampled from culture after CMV antigen stimulation. DNA of the CDR3: TGCAGCGTTGAGAGGACTAGCGGGGACACAGATACGCAGTATTTT. Translating it yields CSVERTSGDTDTQYF.